Here is one T cell receptor beta chain with its context. The antigen it recognizes is unknown. Per-nucleotide qualities are absent, and no much larger clonotype sits a single base away. TCRbeta CDR3 regions were amplified from genomic DNA by means of the immunoSEQ Assay, a bias-controlled multiplex PCR. The study's own analysis went as follows. The number of nucleated cells in each sample was estimated from the amplification of reference gene primers within the assay. To quantify the absolute abundance of each unique TCRbeta CDR3 rearrangement, sequence reads were collapsed and filtered. Productive Simpson clonality was computed per sample as the square root of Simpson's diversity index over productive rearrangements. TCRdb took over this immuneACCESS table, retaining in-frame rearrangements with V and J assigned. Such tables are incomplete; in checked studies, under half of the missing clones stem from an unresolved V gene, and the remainder is unexplained. V and J calls and clone size follow that table, whereas D and trimming were derived from the DNA. Counted in this sample were approximately 360,000 clones; around 83% of them appeared once. The ten largest clones take up about 5.4% of the sample.

Spanning cysteine to phenylalanine, the CDR3 consists of 15 amino acids. Of the read, only the CDR3 DNA is kept; its 45 bases are in frame from base 1. The CDR1 and CDR2 encoded by the germline V gene (reference sequence) are LNHDA and SQIVND. For this chain, trimming is 5 bases at the V end and 0 bases at the J end, and the number of junction bases without a gene match is 5. This record belongs to a study of blood T cell repertoires in COVID-19 (dated by TCRdb to 2020 to 2021). For context, the study as a whole: The collaborator samples originated in the United States, Italy and Spain and spanned the acute and convalescent phases of COVID-19. Nearly every sample came with metadata listing a de-identified subject ID, COVID-19 status, age in years and sex. The samples were drawn from two sources: the first 160 participants of the ongoing ImmuneRACE study, and over 1,000 subjects contributed by 6 global collaborators. The material from the prospective study consisted of cDNA or gDNA derived from T cells, B-cell-depleted T cells, or PBMCs. A freely available public database, intended as a resource for researchers studying the immune response to SARS-CoV-2, is where the repertoires were released. Where available, HLA class I and class II types were taken from metadata supplied by the sample provider and were not determined by assay-based typing. The dataset comprised deeply sampled blood TCRbeta repertoires from subjects exposed to, actively infected with, or recovered from COVID-19. Summary of the overall study and its limitations: How much clinical and demographic metadata was included differed by source and by participant, and the metadata was provided uncurated.

Participants in the prospective study were enrolled through a virtual design, were aged roughly 18 to 90 years, and lived in 20 to 30 United States geographic areas. Cohort assignment in the prospective study relied on participant-reported clinical history from a screening survey and a study questionnaire. ImmuneRACE Cohort 3 recovered participants were defined by two consecutive negative NP/OP PCR tests, healthcare professional clearance, or symptom resolution. Each participant in the prospective study had whole blood, serum and a nasopharyngeal or oropharyngeal swab collected by mobile phlebotomists. Prospective study participants could optionally give additional blood draws and questionnaires over a roughly 2-month period. Blood samples from the prospective study were shipped frozen or at room temperature prior to DNA extraction.

The sequence came from a woman in her 50s who had recovered from COVID-19. The rearrangement joined TRBV19 to TRBJ2-3; 7 nucleotides in the junction match TRBD2. The specimen sequenced was PBMCs or T cells enriched from blood (not recorded which). The CDR3 region has the sequence CASSVLGGSTDTQYF. The bases read TGTGCCAGTAGTGTTTTGGGGGGGAGCACAGATACGCAGTATTTT.